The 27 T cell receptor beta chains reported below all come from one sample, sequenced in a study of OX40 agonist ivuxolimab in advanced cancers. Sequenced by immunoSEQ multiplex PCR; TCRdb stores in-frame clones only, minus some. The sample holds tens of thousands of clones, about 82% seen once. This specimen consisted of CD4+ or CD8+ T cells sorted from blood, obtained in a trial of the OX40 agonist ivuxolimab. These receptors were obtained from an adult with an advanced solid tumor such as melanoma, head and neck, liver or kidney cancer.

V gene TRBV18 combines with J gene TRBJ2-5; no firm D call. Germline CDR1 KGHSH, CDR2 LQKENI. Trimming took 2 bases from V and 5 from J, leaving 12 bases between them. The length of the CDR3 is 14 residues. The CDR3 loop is CASSPGPLRETQYF. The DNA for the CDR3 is TGTGCCAGCTCACCAGGGCCACTACGGGAGACCCAGTACTTC. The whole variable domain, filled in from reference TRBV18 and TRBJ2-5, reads NAGVMQNPRHLVRRRGQEARLRCSPMKGHSHVYWYRQLPEEGLKFMVYLQKENIIDESGMPKERFSAEFPKEGPSILRIQQVVRGDSAAYFCASSPGPLRETQYFGPGTRLLVL.

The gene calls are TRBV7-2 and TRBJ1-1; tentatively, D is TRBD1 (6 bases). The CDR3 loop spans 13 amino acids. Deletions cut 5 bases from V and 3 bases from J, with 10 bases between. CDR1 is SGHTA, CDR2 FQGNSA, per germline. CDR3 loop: CASSVQGYTEAFF. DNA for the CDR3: TGTGCCAGCAGCGTACAGGGTTACACTGAAGCTTTCTTT.

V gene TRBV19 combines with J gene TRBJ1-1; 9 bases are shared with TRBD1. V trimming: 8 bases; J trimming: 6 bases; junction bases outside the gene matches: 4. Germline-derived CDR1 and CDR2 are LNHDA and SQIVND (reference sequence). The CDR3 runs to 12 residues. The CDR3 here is CASYRGRAEAFF. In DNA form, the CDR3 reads TGTGCCAGTTACAGGGGGCGCGCTGAAGCTTTCTTT.

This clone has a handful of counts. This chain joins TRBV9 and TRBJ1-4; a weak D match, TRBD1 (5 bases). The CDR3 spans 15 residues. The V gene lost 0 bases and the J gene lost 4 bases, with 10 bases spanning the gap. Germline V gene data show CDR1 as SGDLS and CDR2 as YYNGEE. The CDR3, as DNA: TGTGCCAGCAGCGTAGGCGGGGGGGGTAATGAAAAACTGTTTTTT. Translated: CASSVGGGGNEKLFF.

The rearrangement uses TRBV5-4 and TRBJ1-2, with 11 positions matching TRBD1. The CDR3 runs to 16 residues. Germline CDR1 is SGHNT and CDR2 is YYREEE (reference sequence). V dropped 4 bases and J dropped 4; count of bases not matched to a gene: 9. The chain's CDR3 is CASSHRTGGRIYGYTF. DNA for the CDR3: TGTGCCAGCAGCCACAGGACAGGGGGCAGAATCTATGGCTACACCTTC.

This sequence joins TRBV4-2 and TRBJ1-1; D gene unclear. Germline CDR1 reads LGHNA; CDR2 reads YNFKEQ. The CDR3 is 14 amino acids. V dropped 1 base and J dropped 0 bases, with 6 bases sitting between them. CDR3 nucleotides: TGTGCCAGCAGCCAAGGTTCCGTGAACACTGAAGCTTTCTTT. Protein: CASSQGSVNTEAFF.

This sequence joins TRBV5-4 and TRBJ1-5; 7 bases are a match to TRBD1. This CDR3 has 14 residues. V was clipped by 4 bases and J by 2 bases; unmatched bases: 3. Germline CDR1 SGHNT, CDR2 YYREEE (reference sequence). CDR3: CASSIDRGNQPQHF. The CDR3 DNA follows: TGTGCCAGCAGCATCGACAGGGGCAATCAGCCCCAGCATTTT.

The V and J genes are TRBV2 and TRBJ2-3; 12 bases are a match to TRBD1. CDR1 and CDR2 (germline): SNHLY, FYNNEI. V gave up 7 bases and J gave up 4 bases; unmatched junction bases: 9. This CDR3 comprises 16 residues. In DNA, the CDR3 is TGTGCCAGCAACTGGGGACAGGGGGCGTTTTCAGATACGCAGTATTTT. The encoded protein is CASNWGQGAFSDTQYF.

The DNA of the CDR3 is TGTGCCAGCAGCAAAGGGGGGCCGGGAGAGACAGATACGCAGTATTTT. Its protein is CASSKGGPGETDTQYF. The genes are TRBV21-1 and TRBJ2-3. TRBV21-1 constitutes a pseudogene. The CDR3 loop spans 16 amino acids.

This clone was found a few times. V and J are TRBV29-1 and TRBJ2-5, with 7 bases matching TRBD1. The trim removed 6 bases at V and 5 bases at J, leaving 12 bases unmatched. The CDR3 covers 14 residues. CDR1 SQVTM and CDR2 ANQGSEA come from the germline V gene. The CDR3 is CSVTTGASGETQYF. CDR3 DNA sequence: TGCAGCGTGACCACAGGGGCGAGTGGGGAGACCCAGTACTTC.

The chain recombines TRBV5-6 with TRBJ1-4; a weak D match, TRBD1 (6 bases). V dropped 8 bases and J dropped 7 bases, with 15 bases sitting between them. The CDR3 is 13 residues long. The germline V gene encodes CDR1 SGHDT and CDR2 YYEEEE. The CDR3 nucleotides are TGTGCCAGGGGGGGCCGGTGCCCTGAAAAACTGTTTTTT. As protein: CARGGRCPEKLFF.

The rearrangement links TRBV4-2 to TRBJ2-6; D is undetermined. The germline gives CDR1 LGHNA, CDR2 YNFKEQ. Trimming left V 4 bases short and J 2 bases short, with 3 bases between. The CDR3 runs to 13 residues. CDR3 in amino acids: CASSPAGANVLTF. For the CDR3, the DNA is TGTGCCAGCAGCCCCGCTGGGGCCAACGTCCTGACTTTC.

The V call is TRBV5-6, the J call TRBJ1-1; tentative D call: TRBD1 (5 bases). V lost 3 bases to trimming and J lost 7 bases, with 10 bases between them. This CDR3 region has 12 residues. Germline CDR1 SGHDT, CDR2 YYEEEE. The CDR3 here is CASSSSTVEAFF. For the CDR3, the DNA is TGTGCCAGCAGCTCTTCGACAGTTGAAGCTTTCTTT.

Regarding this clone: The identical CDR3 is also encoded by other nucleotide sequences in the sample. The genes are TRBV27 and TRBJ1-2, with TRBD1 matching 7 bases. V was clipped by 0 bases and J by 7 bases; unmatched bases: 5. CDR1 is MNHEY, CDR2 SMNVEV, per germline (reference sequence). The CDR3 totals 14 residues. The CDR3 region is CASSLSRQGFGYTF. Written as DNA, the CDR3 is TGTGCCAGCAGTTTATCCCGACAGGGTTTTGGCTACACCTTC.

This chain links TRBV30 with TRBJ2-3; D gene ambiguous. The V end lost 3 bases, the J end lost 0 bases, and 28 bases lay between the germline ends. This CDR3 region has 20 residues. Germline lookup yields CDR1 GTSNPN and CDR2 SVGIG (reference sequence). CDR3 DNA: TGTGCCTGGAGCAGCGTAGGCCTCGGGTTTGGCGGAGCTAGCACAGATACGCAGTATTTT. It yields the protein CAWSSVGLGFGGASTDTQYF.

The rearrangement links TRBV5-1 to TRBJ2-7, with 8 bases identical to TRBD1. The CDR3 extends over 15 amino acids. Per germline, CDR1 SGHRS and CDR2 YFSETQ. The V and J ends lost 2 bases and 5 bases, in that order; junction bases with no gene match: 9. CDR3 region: CASSFNRGVIDEQYF. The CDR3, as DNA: TGCGCCAGCAGCTTTAACAGGGGGGTAATAGACGAGCAGTACTTC.

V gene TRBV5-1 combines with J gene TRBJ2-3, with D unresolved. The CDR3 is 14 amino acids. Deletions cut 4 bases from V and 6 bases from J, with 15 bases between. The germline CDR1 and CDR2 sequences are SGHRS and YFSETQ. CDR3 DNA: TGCGCCAGCAGCATATCCTCCCTCGAGGATACGCAGTATTTT. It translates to CASSISSLEDTQYF.

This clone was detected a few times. In nucleotides, the CDR3 is TGTGCCTGGAGTGGCGGAACGTTTGGCGGATGGGGGTATGGCTACACCTTC. Protein: CAWSGGTFGGWGYGYTF. The genes are TRBV30 and TRBJ1-2, with D perhaps matching TRBD1 (5 bases). There are 17 residues in the CDR3. The V end lost 1 base, the J end lost 5 bases, and 23 bases lay between the germline ends. Germline assignment: CDR1 GTSNPN and CDR2 SVGIG (reference sequence).

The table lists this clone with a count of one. The CDR3 DNA reads TGTGCCAGCAGCTTTCCAGGGAACTATGGCTACACCTTC. Translation gives CASSFPGNYGYTF. The V call is TRBV7-2, the J call TRBJ1-2, with D tentatively TRBD1 (5 bases). The length of the CDR3 is 13 residues. Trimming stripped 3 bases from V and 2 bases from J, with 7 bases between. Germline assignment: CDR1 SGHTA and CDR2 FQGNSA.

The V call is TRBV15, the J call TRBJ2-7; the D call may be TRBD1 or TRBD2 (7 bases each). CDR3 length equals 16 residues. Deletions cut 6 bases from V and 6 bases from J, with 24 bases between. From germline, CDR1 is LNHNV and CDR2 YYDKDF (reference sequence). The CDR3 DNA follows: TGTGCCACCAGACGGGGGGACAGCTCTGGCAGTGGCGAGCAGTACTTC. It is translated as CATRRGDSSGSGEQYF.

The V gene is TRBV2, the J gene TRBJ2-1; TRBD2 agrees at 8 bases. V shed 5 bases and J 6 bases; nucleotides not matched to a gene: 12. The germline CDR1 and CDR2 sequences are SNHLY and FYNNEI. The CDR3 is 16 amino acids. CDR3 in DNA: TGTGCCAGCAGTCTACTGGGAGCGGGAGTATCCAATGAGCAGTTCTTC. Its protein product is CASSLLGAGVSNEQFF.

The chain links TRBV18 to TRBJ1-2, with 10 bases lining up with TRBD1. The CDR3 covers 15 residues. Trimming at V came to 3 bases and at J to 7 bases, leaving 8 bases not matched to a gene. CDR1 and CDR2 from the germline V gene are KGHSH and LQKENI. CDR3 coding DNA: TGTGCCAGCTCACCGGAGGACAGGGGGGTTAGTGGCTACACCTTC. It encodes CASSPEDRGVSGYTF.

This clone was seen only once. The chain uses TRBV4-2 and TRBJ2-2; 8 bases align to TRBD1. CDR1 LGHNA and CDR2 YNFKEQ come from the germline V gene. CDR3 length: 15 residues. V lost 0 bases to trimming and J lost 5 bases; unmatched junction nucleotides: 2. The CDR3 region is CASSQDGTGTGELFF. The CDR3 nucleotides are TGTGCCAGCAGCCAAGATGGGACAGGAACCGGGGAGCTGTTTTTT.

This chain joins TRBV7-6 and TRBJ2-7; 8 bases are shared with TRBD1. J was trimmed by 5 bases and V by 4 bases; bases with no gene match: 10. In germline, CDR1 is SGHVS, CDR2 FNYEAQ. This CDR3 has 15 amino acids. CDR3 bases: TGTGCCAGCAGCTCCTCAGGGGGCGATAGGAACGAGCAGTACTTC. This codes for CASSSSGGDRNEQYF.

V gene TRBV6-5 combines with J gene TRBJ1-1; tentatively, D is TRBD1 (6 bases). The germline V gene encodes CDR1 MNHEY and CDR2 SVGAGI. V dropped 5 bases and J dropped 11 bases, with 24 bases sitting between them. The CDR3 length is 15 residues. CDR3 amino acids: CASSGRYGGRGWAFF. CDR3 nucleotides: TGTGCCAGCAGTGGCCGTTACGGGGGGCGAGGGTGGGCTTTCTTT.

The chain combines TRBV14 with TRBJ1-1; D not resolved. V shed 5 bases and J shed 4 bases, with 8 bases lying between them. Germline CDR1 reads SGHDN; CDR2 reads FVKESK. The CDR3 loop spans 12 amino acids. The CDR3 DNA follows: TGTGCCAGCAGCGGGTGGGGCACTGAAGCTTTCTTT. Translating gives CASSGWGTEAFF.

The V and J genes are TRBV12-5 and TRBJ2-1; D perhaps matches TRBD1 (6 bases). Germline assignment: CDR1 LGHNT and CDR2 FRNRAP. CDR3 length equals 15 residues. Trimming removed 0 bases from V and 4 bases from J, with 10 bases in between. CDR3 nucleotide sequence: TGTGCTAGTGGTTTGGTTCCAGGACAGTACAATGAGCAGTTCTTC. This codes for CASGLVPGQYNEQFF.